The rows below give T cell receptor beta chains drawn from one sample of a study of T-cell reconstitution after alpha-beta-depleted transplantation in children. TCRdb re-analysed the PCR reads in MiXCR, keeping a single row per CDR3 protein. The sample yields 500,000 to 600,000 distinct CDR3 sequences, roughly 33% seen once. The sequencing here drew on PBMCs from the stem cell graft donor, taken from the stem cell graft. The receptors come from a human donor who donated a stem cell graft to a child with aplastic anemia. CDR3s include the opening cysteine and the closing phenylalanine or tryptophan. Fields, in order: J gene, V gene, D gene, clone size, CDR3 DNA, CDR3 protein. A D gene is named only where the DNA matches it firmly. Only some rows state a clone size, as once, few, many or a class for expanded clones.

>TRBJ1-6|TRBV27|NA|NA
TGTGCCGCGAGGGGAAGGAATTCACCCCTCCACTTT
CAARGRNSPLHF
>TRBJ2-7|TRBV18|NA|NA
TGTGCCAGCTCACCACTGCGGGGCCTGGGTTACGAGCAGTACTTC
CASSPLRGLGYEQYF
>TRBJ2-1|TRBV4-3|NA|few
TGCGCCAGCAAGGAGGAAGGTCTCGGCGGGCAGTACAATGAGCAGTTCTTC
CASKEEGLGGQYNEQFF
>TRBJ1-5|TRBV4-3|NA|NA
TGCGCCAGCAGCCAAGACTGGGTAGCTTCGCCCCAGCATTTT
CASSQDWVASPQHF
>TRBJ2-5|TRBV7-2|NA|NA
TGTGCCAGCAGCTTTCTGGGTACAGAGACCCAGTACTTC
CASSFLGTETQYF
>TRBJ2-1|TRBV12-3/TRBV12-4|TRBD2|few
TGTGCCAGCAGTTCCCATCCAGGACTAGCGGGTTACAATGAGCAGTTCTTC
CASSSHPGLAGYNEQFF
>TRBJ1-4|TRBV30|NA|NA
TGTGCCTGGAGTGTACAAGGCGAAGAAAAACTGTTTTTT
CAWSVQGEEKLFF
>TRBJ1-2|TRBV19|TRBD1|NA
TGTGCCAGTAGCGTTGCAGGGGGCGTCTATGGCTACACCTTC
CASSVAGGVYGYTF
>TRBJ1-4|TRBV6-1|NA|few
TGTGCCAGCAGCAAGCAGGGATATGAAAAACTGTTTTTT
CASSKQGYEKLFF
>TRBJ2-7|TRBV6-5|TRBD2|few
TGTGCCAGCAGTTACACCGGCGGGGGGTCCTACGAGCAGTACTTC
CASSYTGGGSYEQYF
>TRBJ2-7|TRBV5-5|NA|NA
TGTGCCAGCAGCTTTGGGACCACCTACGAGCAGTACTTC
CASSFGTTYEQYF
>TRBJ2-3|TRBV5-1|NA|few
TGCGCCAGCAGGCGGCAGGGCGGGTCAGATACGCAGTATTTT
CASRRQGGSDTQYF
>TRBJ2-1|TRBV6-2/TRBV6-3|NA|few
TGTGCCAGCAGCCTCCATTGGATGGACAATGAGCAGTTCTTC
CASSLHWMDNEQFF
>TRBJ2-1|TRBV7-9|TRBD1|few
TGTGCCAGCAACAGACAGGGTAGCGTTAATGAGCAGTTCTTC
CASNRQGSVNEQFF
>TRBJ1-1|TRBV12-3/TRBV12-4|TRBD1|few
TGTGCCAGCAGTTTAGTAGGGACAGACATTGAAGCTTTCTTT
CASSLVGTDIEAFF
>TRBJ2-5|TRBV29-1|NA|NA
TGCAGCGTCTCCGGAGTGTCAGAGACCCAGTACTTC
CSVSGVSETQYF
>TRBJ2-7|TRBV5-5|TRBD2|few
TGTGCCAGCGCAGAGGGACTACCGTTAACCCCCTACGAGCAGTACTTC
CASAEGLPLTPYEQYF
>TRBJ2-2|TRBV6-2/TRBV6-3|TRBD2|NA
TGTGCCAGCAGTTCCATAGCGGGAGCCACCGGGGAGCTGTTTTTT
CASSSIAGATGELFF
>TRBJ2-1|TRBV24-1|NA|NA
TGTGCCACCAGTGATCCCCGGCCAACCGGTTACAATGAGCAGTTCTTC
CATSDPRPTGYNEQFF
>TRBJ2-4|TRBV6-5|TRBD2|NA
TGTGCCAGCAGTTACGGCTCTAGCGGGAGGGGAGCCAAAAACATTCAGTACTTC
CASSYGSSGRGAKNIQYF
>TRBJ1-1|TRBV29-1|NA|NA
TGCAGCGTTGAAGATAGATACACTGAAGCTTTCTTT
CSVEDRYTEAFF
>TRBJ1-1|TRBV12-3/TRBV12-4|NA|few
TGTGCCAGCACACTCCTCATTTCTCAGGGCATAGGCCCCGAAGCTTTCTTT
CASTLLISQGIGPEAFF
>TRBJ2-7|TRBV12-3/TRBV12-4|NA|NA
TGTGCCAGCAGTTTCAGGGGGGGGCCCTACGGGCAGTACTTC
CASSFRGGPYGQYF
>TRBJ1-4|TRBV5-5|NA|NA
TGTGCCAGCAGCTTGTCACAGAGAATAGGCGCTAATGAAAAACTGTTTTTT
CASSLSQRIGANEKLFF
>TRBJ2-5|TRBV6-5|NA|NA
TGTGCCAGCAGTTACTCGCTTAGAGGGGGAGGGAGGGAGACCCAGTACTTC
CASSYSLRGGGRETQYF
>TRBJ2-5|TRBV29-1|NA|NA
TGCAGCGTTGAGAAGATTGCGGAGACCCAGTACTTC
CSVEKIAETQYF